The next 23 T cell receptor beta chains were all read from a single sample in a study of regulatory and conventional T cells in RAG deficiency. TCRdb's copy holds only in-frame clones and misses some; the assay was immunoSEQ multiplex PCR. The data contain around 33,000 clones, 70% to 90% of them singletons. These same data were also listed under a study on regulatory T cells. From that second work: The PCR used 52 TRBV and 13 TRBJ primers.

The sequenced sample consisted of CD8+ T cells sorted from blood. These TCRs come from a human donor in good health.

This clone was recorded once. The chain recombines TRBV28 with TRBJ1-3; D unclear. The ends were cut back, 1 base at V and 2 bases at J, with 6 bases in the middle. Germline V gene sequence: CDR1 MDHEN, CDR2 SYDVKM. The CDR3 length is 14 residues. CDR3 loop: CASSLSLPGNTIYF. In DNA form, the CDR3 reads TGTGCCAGCAGTTTATCCCTCCCTGGAAACACCATATATTTT.

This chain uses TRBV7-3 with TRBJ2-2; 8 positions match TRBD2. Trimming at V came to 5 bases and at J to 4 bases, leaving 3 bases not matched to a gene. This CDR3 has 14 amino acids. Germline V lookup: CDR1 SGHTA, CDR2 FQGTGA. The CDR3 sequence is CASSPGGGTGELFF. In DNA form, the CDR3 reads TGTGCCAGCAGCCCGGGGGGGGGCACCGGGGAGCTGTTTTTT.

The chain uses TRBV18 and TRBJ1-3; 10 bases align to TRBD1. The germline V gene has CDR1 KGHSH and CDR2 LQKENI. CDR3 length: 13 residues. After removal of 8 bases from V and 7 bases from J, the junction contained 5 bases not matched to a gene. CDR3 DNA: TGTGCCAGCCGAGGGACAGGGGATAACACCATATATTTT. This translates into CASRGTGDNTIYF.

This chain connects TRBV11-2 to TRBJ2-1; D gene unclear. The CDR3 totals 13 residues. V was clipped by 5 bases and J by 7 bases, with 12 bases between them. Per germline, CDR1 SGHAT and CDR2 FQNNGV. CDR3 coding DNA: TGTGCCAGCAGCCTAACCCCGTTAAATGAGCAGTTCTTC. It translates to CASSLTPLNEQFF.

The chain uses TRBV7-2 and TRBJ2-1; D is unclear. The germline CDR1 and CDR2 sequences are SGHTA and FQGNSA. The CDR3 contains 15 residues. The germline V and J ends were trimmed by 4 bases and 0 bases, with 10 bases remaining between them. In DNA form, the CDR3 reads TGTGCCAGCAGCTACCAGCCGAGCTCCTACAATGAGCAGTTCTTC. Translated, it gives CASSYQPSSYNEQFF.

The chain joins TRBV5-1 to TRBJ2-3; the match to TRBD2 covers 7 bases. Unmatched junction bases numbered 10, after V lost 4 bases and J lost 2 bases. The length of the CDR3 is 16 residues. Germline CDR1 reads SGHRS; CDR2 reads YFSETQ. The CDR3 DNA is TGCGCCAGCAGCCCGAGGGAGGGGTTAGACACAGATACGCAGTATTTT. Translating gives CASSPREGLDTDTQYF.

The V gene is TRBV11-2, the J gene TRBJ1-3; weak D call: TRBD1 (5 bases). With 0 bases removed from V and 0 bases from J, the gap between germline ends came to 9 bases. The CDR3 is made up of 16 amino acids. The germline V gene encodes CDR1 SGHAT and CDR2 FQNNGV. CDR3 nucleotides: TGTGCCAGCAGCTTAGATCAGGGAGCCTCTGGAAACACCATATATTTT. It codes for CASSLDQGASGNTIYF.

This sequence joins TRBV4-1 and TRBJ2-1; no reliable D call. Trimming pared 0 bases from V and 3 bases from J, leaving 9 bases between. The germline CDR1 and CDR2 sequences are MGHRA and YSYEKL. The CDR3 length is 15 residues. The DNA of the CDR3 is TGCGCCAGCAGCCAAGAGGAACCAGACTACAATGAGCAGTTCTTC. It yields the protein CASSQEEPDYNEQFF.

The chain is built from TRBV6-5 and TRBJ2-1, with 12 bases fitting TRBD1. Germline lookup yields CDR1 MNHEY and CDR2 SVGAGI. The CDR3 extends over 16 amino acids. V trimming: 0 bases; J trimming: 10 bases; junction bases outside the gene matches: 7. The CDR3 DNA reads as TGTGCCAGCAGTTACTCCCCCGGGACAGGGGGCGAGGAGCAGTTCTTC. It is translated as CASSYSPGTGGEEQFF.

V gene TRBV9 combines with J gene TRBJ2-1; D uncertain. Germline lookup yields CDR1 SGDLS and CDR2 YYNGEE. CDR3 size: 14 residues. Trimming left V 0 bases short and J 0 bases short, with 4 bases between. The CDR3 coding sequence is TGTGCCAGCAGCGTAGATGGCTCCTACAATGAGCAGTTCTTC. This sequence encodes CASSVDGSYNEQFF. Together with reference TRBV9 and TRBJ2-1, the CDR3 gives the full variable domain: DSGVTQTPKHLITATGQRVTLRCSPRSGDLSVYWYQQSLDQGLQFLIQYYNGEERAKGNILERFSAQQFPDLHSELNLSSLELGDSALYFCASSVDGSYNEQFFGPGTRLTVL.

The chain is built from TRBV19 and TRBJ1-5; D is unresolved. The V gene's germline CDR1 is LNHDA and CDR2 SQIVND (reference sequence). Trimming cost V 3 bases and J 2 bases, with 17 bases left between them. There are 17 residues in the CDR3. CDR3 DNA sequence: TGTGCCAGTAGTATTGAGGATTTCGGTTTCGGCAATCAGCCCCAGCATTTT. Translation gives CASSIEDFGFGNQPQHF.

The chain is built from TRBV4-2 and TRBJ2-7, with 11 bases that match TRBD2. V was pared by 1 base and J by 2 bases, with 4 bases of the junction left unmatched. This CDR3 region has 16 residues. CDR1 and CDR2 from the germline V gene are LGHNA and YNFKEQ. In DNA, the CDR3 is TGTGCCAGCAGCCAAGGCGGGACTAGCGGAGCCTACGAGCAGTACTTC. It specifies CASSQGGTSGAYEQYF.

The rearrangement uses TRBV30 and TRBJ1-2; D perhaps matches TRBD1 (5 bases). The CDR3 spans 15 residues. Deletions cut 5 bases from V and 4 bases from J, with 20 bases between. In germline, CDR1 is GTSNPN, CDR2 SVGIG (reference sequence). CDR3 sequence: CAWREGIVGIYGYTF. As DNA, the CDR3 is TGTGCCTGGCGAGAGGGGATCGTGGGTATCTATGGCTACACCTTC.

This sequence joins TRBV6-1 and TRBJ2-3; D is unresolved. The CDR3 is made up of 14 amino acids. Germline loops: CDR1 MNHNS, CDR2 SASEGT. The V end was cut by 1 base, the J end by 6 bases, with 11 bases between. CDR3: CASSEGFRVDTQYF. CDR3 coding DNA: TGTGCCAGCAGTGAAGGATTTCGTGTTGATACGCAGTATTTT.

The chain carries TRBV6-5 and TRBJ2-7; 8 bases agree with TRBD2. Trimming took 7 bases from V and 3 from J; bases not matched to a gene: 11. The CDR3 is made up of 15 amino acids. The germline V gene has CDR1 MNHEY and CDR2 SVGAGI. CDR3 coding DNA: TGTGCCAGCATCCCCGGGGGGGGCGGCTACTACGAGCAGTACTTC. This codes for CASIPGGGGYYEQYF.

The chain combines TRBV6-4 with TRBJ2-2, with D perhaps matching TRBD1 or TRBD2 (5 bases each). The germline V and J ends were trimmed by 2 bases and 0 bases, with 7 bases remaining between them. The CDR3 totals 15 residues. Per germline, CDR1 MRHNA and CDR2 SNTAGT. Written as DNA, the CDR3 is TGTGCCAGCAGTGACGGGGGAGCGAACACCGGGGAGCTGTTTTTT. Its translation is CASSDGGANTGELFF.

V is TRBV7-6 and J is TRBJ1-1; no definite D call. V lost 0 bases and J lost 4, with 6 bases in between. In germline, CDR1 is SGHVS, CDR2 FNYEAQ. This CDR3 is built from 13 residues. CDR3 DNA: TGTGCCAGCAGCTTAGCGCAGGCCACTGAAGCTTTCTTT. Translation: CASSLAQATEAFF.

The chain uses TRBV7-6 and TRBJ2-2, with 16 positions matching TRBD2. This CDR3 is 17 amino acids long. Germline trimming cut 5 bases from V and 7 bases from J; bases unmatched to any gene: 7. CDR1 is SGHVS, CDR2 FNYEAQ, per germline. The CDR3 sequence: CASSPGTSGGAVGELFF. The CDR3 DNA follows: TGTGCCAGCAGCCCTGGGACTAGCGGGGGGGCCGTCGGGGAGCTGTTTTTT. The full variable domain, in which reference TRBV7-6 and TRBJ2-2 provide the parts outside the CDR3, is GAGVSQSPRYKVTKRGQDVALRCDPISGHVSLYWYRQALGQGPEFLTYFNYEAQQDKSGLPNDRFSAERPEGSISTLTIQRTEQRDSAMYRCASSPGTSGGAVGELFFGEGSRLTVL.

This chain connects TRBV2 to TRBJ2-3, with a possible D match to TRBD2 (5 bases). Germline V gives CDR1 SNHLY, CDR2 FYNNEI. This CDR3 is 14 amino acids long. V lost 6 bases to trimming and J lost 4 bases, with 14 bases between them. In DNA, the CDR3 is TGTGCCAGCAGCTTCAATCGGGGAGCAGATACGCAGTATTTT. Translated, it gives CASSFNRGADTQYF.

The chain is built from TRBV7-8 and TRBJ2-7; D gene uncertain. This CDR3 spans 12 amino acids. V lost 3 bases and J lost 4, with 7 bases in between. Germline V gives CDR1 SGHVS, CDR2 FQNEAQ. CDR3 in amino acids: CASSFSAYEQYF. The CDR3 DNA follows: TGTGCCAGCAGCTTCTCGGCGTACGAGCAGTACTTC.

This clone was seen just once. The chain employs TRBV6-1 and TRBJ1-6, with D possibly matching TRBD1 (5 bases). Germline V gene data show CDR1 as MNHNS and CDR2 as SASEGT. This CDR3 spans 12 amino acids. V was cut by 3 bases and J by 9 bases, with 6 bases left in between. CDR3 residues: CASSDRVSPLHF. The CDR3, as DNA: TGTGCCAGCAGTGACAGGGTTTCACCCCTCCACTTT.

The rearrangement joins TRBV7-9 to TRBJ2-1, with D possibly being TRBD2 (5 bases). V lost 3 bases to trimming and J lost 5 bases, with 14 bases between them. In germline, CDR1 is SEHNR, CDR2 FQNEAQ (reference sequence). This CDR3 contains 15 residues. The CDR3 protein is CASSLIALRDNEQFF. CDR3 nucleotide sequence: TGTGCCAGCAGCTTGATAGCGTTAAGGGACAATGAGCAGTTCTTC.

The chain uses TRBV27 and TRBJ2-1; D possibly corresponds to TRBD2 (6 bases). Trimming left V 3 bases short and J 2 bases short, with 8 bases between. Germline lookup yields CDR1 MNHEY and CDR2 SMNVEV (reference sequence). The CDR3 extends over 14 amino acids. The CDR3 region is CASSLRGTYNEQFF. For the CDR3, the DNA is TGTGCCAGCAGTTTGCGCGGGACCTACAATGAGCAGTTCTTC.